This passage covers 4 T cell receptor beta chains from one sample sequenced in a study of Ad26.COV2.S vaccination and SARS-CoV-2 variants. Assay: immunoSEQ multiplex PCR; the TCRdb copy retains only in-frame clones and omits some. The sample holds some 640,000 clones, around 90% seen once. The treatment denotes: around 19 received Ad26.COV2.S at low or high dose, single or two shots; several received placebo; per-sample allocation not given. Samples analyzed were those drawn on day 63 after the first vaccine or placebo injection. The sample in question was peripheral blood, obtained in a trial of Ad26.COV2.S vaccine versus placebo. The receptors originated from a person between 18 and 65 years old who received the Ad26.COV2.S COVID-19 vaccine or a placebo.

The chain couples TRBV27 to TRBJ1-1; no clear D. V lost 5 bases and J lost 1, with 8 bases in between. Germline V gives CDR1 MNHEY, CDR2 SMNVEV (reference sequence). The CDR3 is made up of 13 amino acids. The CDR3 bases are TGTGCCAGCAGTGCTTTAAAGAACACTGAAGCTTTCTTT. Protein: CASSALKNTEAFF.

This clone was recorded many times. This chain uses TRBV29-1 with TRBJ1-2; D might be TRBD1 (5 bases). CDR3 size: 11 residues. Germline assignment: CDR1 SQVTM and CDR2 ANQGSEA. CDR3 protein: CSGRWGESYTF. The CDR3 nucleotides are TGCAGTGGCCGTTGGGGGGAGAGCTACACCTTC. Combining the CDR3 with reference TRBV29-1 and TRBJ1-2 gives the whole variable domain SAVISQKPSRDICQRGTSLTIQCQVDSQVTMMFWYRQQPGQSLTLIATANQGSEATYESGFVIDKFPISRPNLTFSTLTVSNMSPEDSSIYLCSGRWGESYTFGSGTRLTVV.

This chain connects TRBV7-9 to TRBJ1-6; TRBD1 is a possible D gene (6 bases). The CDR3 has 14 residues. Germline loops: CDR1 SEHNR, CDR2 FQNEAQ (reference sequence). V was pared by 7 bases and J by 6 bases, with 13 bases between. CDR3 nucleotide sequence: TGTGCCAGCACAGAGGACAGAATTAATTCACCCCTCCACTTT. It specifies CASTEDRINSPLHF.

The V call is TRBV13, the J call TRBJ2-5, with 14 bases aligning to TRBD2. The J segment lost 4 bases and the V segment lost 5 bases, leaving 6 bases of the junction unmatched. The germline gives CDR1 PRHDT, CDR2 FYEKMQ (reference sequence). The CDR3 spans 16 residues. CDR3 residues: CASSGTSGRGRETQYF. CDR3 coding DNA: TGTGCCAGCAGCGGGACTAGCGGGAGAGGGCGAGAGACCCAGTACTTC.